This T cell receptor (beta chain) stems from a study of CD8 T cells in ankylosing spondylitis. J was trimmed by 3 bases and V by 4 bases; bases with no gene match: 2. The CDR3 covers 15 residues. In germline, CDR1 is LGHDT, CDR2 YNNKEL (reference sequence). There are a few counts of this clonotype. Construction of TCR beta libraries was performed using quantitative 5'-RACE with molecular barcodes. TCRdb used MiXCR to reprocess the 5' RACE reads, holding one entry per CDR3 protein. The repertoire holds about 190,000 distinct CDR3 sequences, with roughly 13% as singletons. This TCR was recovered from a female donor with ankylosing spondylitis or in good health (not recorded which). The material sequenced was blood, either unsorted or a sorted T cell fraction (not recorded which). The chain recombines TRBV3-1 with TRBJ2-7; 14 bases match TRBD2. CDR3 loop: CASSLTSGRGYEQYF. The CDR3, as DNA: TGTGCCAGCAGCCTGACTAGCGGGAGGGGCTACGAGCAGTACTTC.